The TCR beta chain under discussion was sequenced for a study of T cells after yellow fever vaccination. Whole-study results and caveats: Abundant bulk-derived clonotypes could contaminate FACS-sorted repertoires. Weaker in magnitude, the secondary response showed a faster peak on day 5 versus 15.

The CDR3 contains 15 residues. Trimming cost V 3 bases and J 8 bases, with 17 bases left between them. Points on this clonotype: Antigen specificity is unknown.

TCR cDNA was made by 5'RACE template switching, adding a universal primer site and UMIs. In TCRdb, the 5' RACE reads were re-called with MiXCR into one record per CDR3 protein. The sample has approximately 550,000 distinct CDR3 sequences; around an eighth are singletons. The receptor was isolated from a young man who received the YFV17D yellow fever vaccine. The gene calls are TRBV12-3 or TRBV12-4 and TRBJ2-1, with D perhaps TRBD1 or TRBD2 (5 bases each). The material sequenced was PBMCs, taken on the day of the yellow fever booster vaccination. The DNA for the CDR3 is TGTGCCAGCAGTTTGACACCGGGGCGAGGGTATGAGCAGTTCTTC. Translation: CASSLTPGRGYEQFF.